The entry that follows covers one T cell receptor (beta chain) sequence. The antigen it binds to is not known. Base qualities are not at hand, and no much larger clone is one base apart. These data belong to a study of blood T cells in healthy people across ages (dated by TCRdb to between 2015 and 2016). About the investigation overall: In model experiments, template switching captured about one uniquely barcoded TCR beta cDNA molecule for every two T cells. Donors were grouped into four age groups: young (average 16 years), middle-aged (roughly 40), aged (62) and long-lived (roughly 80). Age-related changes in TCR beta repertoire diversity were measured in the study by deep sequencing normalized with unique cDNA molecular identifiers. Using the same blood draw, the study looked at two additional independent replicas of 1 million unique cDNA reads for two donors, one aged 18 to 30 and the other aged 80 or older. Study-level results and caveats: A strong correlation was found between observed TCR beta diversity and the percentage of naive T cells measured by flow cytometry. Because donor CMV infection status was unknown, age-related changes in expanded clonotypes were potentially confounded. Conclusive comparison of naive and antigen-experienced compartments was prevented by the profiling of bulk unsorted PBMCs. Estimates of total diversity from one million sequenced T cells were regarded as lower bounds and underestimates. Compared with the aged group, the long-lived group had more naive CD4+ T cells, fewer expanded clones and increased TCR diversity, suggesting age selection. Observed TCR beta diversity per million T cells fell roughly linearly with age, and a significant reduction was already apparent by age around 40.

Receptor amplification or capture employed 5' RACE. This sample was sequenced with an Illumina HiSeq 2500. A second PCR of about 6 to 11 cycles was run with a J-beta primer mix and a sample-barcoded 5' primer. Each TCR beta cDNA molecule received a unique molecular identifier from a template-switch 5' adaptor carrying 12 random nucleotides. Each sample yielded at least 3 million CDR3-containing paired-end reads. First-strand cDNA synthesis was performed from all RNA using the Mint cDNA synthesis kit, with priming by a TRBC-specific oligonucleotide. Following uracil-DNA glycosylase treatment, all cDNA underwent a first 18-cycle PCR with the universal primers M1SS and BC2_uni_R. In the source study's methods: For normalization, 1 million high-quality reads, each with a distinct molecular identifier, were randomly selected from each sample. Instead of being binned into consensus sequences, reads with shared molecular identifiers were discarded. MiTCR, set to a Q25 quality threshold and the strictest error-elimination algorithm, was used for CDR3 identification, clonotype clustering and error correction. A nonparametric unseen species model with Euler transformation was used to estimate lower-bound total TCR beta diversity. The raw public reads went through TCRdb reprocessing: fastp at Q25, MiXCR clone calling, in-frame beta chains kept. Under each unique CDR3 protein, matching rows form one entry showing the most common genes and DNA. The V and J calls, along with clone size, are taken from TCRdb and not from the paper's own processing. Across this sample there are 500,000 to 650,000 distinct CDR3 sequences, with around 27% seen only once. 3% to 4.5% of the sample rests with the top ten.

The donors were some 39 Caucasian individuals from Russia, aged 6 to 90 years, who were systemically healthy. Each donor gave approximately 10 milliliters of peripheral blood, collected into EDTA-treated Vacutainer tubes. Ficoll-Paque density-gradient centrifugation was used to isolate PBMCs, with at least 6.5 million per sample. Trizol reagent was used to extract total RNA from the PBMCs, yielding at least 5.5 micrograms per sample. Naive CD45RAhigh/CD27high T cell percentages were measured by flow cytometry on a PBMC aliquot from every donor. V drops 0 bases and J drops 2 bases, leaving 7 bases in between. Counted from cysteine to phenylalanine, this CDR3 has 14 amino acids. Just the 42-base CDR3 DNA is kept, in frame starting at base 1. Via the germline V gene, CDR1 is MNHEY and CDR2 SVGEGT. The sample was also reused in another study, on T cells of mothers and their children. According to the second study: Donors were nine systemically healthy Caucasian individuals: three mothers and their six children. cDNA synthesis consumed the entire amount of extracted RNA, loaded at 1.5 ug RNA in each 15 ul reaction. Sample barcodes and 2-4 random nucleotides were added via the M1S primer in the second PCR. Each mother yielded over 9.5 million TCR beta CDR3 reads and each child 3 million to 3.5 million reads. In both related and unrelated pairs, thymic selection shapes the output of TCR recombination in a similar way, with inherited differences having only a minor effect. Normalized repertoire overlap was always found to be slightly, but never significantly, higher in related mother-child pairs than in unrelated mother-child pairs. Persistent microchimeric T cell clones were not detected, at a sensitivity of around 99 clones per million clonotypes. The study used deep NGS to compare TCR beta repertoires of mothers and children, seeking features distinguishing related mother-child pairs from unrelated individuals. The mean age was 40 +/- 4 years for the mothers and approximately 11 +/- 4 years for the children. After adapter ligation with NEBNext reagents, the libraries were sequenced on Illumina HiSeq 2000 with 100+100 nt paired-end reads. Mother and child libraries were prepared a month apart and sequenced in separate runs to prevent cross-contamination. Each donor had between about 450,000 and 2,200,000 distinct TCR beta clonotypes identified. Naive TCR beta clonotypes were estimated from low-frequency clonotypes matched to each donor's FACS-determined naive share, without sorting.

The chain joins TRBV6-2 or TRBV6-3 to TRBJ2-5; no D gene can be assigned with confidence. Sequencing was performed on blood. The receptor was derived from a boy aged 2 to 10 in good health. The CDR3 loop reads CASSYSNAQETQYF. Read as DNA, the sequence is TGTGCCAGCAGTTACTCGAACGCACAAGAGACCCAGTACTTC.